A single sample gave rise to the 15 T cell receptor beta chains below, sequenced in a study of shared clonotypes between healthy human individuals. TCRdb's copy holds only in-frame clones and misses some; the assay was immunoSEQ multiplex PCR. The data show 98,000 or so clones, over 65% seen once. Material for sequencing was memory CD8+ T cells sorted from blood. Regarding subset: CD45RO+ cells pooled with CCR7-negative TemRA cells. The receptor set was obtained from a woman in her 30s in good health.

This chain's CDR3 is CASSSRSAETQYF. CDR3 bases: TGTGCCAGTAGTAGCCGGTCCGCCGAGACGCAGTATTTT. The gene calls are TRBV19 and TRBJ2-3; D unresolved. Looked up from germline, CDR1 is LNHDA and CDR2 is SQIVND (reference sequence). V shed 4 bases and J shed 9 bases, with 14 bases lying between them. The CDR3 is made up of 13 amino acids.

CDR3 bases: TGTGCCGGGCATAGGGACAGGGTGGAAAAACTGTTTTTT. As protein: CAGHRDRVEKLFF. The V and J genes are TRBV5-3 and TRBJ1-4; TRBD1 agrees at 9 bases. TRBV5-3 is an open reading frame whose function is uncertain. CDR3 length equals 13 residues. Trimming at V came to 10 bases and at J to 8 bases, leaving 9 bases not matched to a gene.

The V call is TRBV5-1, the J call TRBJ2-3; TRBD2 agrees at 10 bases. After removal of 1 base from V and 6 bases from J, the junction contained 2 bases not matched to a gene. Germline loops: CDR1 SGHRS, CDR2 YFSETQ. The CDR3 is 14 residues long. As DNA, the CDR3 is TGCGCCAGCAGCTTGCTAGCGGGAGCGGATACGCAGTATTTT. It yields the protein CASSLLAGADTQYF.

The chain is built from TRBV5-4 and TRBJ2-5, with D uncertain. The V and J ends lost 0 bases and 4 bases respectively, with 7 bases between them. The CDR3 runs 13 residues. Germline V gene data show CDR1 as SGHNT and CDR2 as YYREEE (reference sequence). DNA for the CDR3: TGTGCCAGCAGCTTGGCCGAGTCAGAGACCCAGTACTTC. Translation gives CASSLAESETQYF.

The V gene is TRBV25-1, the J gene TRBJ1-1; D is ambiguous. The CDR3 sequence is 11 residues long. The V gene's germline CDR1 is MGHDK and CDR2 SYGVNS. V lost 8 bases and J lost 8, with 12 bases in between. CDR3 sequence (DNA): TGTGCCAGCCGGAGCCTTCAGGAAGCTTTCTTT. Amino acid sequence: CASRSLQEAFF.

The rearrangement joins TRBV6-4 to TRBJ2-7; no clear D gene. The CDR3 sequence is 13 residues long. Per the germline V gene, CDR1 is MRHNA and CDR2 is SNTAGT. Trimming stripped 0 bases from V and 6 bases from J, with 9 bases between. DNA of the CDR3: TGTGCCAGCAGTGACTCCCCTCAGACCGAGCAGTACTTC. It is translated as CASSDSPQTEQYF.

The V gene is TRBV29-1, the J gene TRBJ1-2, with D tentatively TRBD1 (5 bases). Germline V lookup: CDR1 SQVTM, CDR2 ANQGSEA. V gave up 3 bases and J gave up 2 bases, with 13 bases separating them. CDR3 length equals 14 residues. The CDR3 region has the DNA TGCAGCGTTGATATTTTAAGGGGCAACTATGGCTACACCTTC. Translation gives CSVDILRGNYGYTF.

Note on this clone: Other DNA sequences in the sample encode the same CDR3. The rearrangement joins TRBV20-1 to TRBJ1-1, with no clear D. CDR1 DFQATT and CDR2 SNEGSKA come from the germline V gene (reference sequence). The V and J ends lost 6 bases and 0 bases respectively, with 5 bases between them. CDR3 length: 11 residues. CDR3 amino acids: CSAQVNTEAFF. Here the CDR3 DNA reads TGCAGTGCCCAGGTGAACACTGAAGCTTTCTTT.

This chain joins TRBV6-6 and TRBJ2-7; D gene unclear. The CDR3 has 14 amino acids. The V gene's germline CDR1 is MNHNY and CDR2 SVGAGI (reference sequence). V shed 2 bases and J shed 3 bases, with 11 bases lying between them. CDR3 nucleotide sequence: TGTGCCAGCAGTTACCCCGGGTCGTACTACGAGCAGTACTTC. Amino acid sequence: CASSYPGSYYEQYF.

The J gene is TRBJ1-3, the V gene TRBV9; D is possibly TRBD1 (6 bases). The CDR3 runs 16 residues. Germline values: CDR1 SGDLS, CDR2 YYNGEE. With 4 bases removed from V and 4 bases from J, the gap between germline ends came to 18 bases. CDR3 in DNA: TGTGCCAGCAGCCCCGGCGGGTGGGGACACGGAAACACCATATATTTT. It is translated as CASSPGGWGHGNTIYF.

This rearrangement joins TRBV7-9 to TRBJ2-2; D is possibly TRBD1 (5 bases). The CDR3 has 15 amino acids. Trimming stripped 3 bases from V and 3 bases from J, with 11 bases between. From germline, CDR1 is SEHNR and CDR2 FQNEAQ (reference sequence). DNA for the CDR3: TGTGCCAGCAGCTTCAGGCAGGGCGACACCGGGGAGCTGTTTTTT. Translating it yields CASSFRQGDTGELFF.

The chain links TRBV28 to TRBJ2-1; 9 bases align to TRBD1. Germline V gene lookup returns CDR1 MDHEN and CDR2 SYDVKM. The trim removed 7 bases at V and 9 bases at J, leaving 16 bases unmatched. The CDR3 totals 16 residues. CDR3 nucleotide sequence: TGTGCCAGCAATCCTATGGACAGGGGTGTAAGGGGTGAGCAGTTCTTC. This codes for CASNPMDRGVRGEQFF. The variable domain in full, with the rest retrieved from reference TRBV28 and TRBJ2-1, is DVKVTQSSRYLVKRTGEKVFLECVQDMDHENMFWYRQDPGLGLRLIYFSYDVKMKEKGDIPEGYSVSREKKERFSLILESASTNQTSMYLCASNPMDRGVRGEQFFGPGTRLTVL.

V gene TRBV20-1 combines with J gene TRBJ2-5, with no clear D. CDR1 DFQATT and CDR2 SNEGSKA come from the germline V gene (reference sequence). The CDR3 is 11 amino acids. The germline V and J ends were trimmed by 7 bases and 5 bases, with 11 bases remaining between them. CDR3 nucleotides: TGCAGTGGGAAGCTTGTGGAGACCCAGTACTTC. Residues: CSGKLVETQYF.

This chain uses TRBV19 with TRBJ1-2; maybe TRBD1 (5 bases). Germline values: CDR1 LNHDA, CDR2 SQIVND (reference sequence). Trimming shortened V by 5 bases and J by 2 bases, and 21 bases separated the two germline ends. The CDR3 is made up of 17 amino acids. The CDR3: CASSVPGFILSNYGYTF. CDR3 bases: TGTGCCAGTAGTGTACCAGGGTTTATATTATCAAACTATGGCTACACCTTC.

The chain combines TRBV23-1 with TRBJ2-7, with D perhaps TRBD1 (6 bases). TRBV23-1 is marked as an open reading frame, function uncertain. Trimming removed 4 bases at V and 2 bases at J, with 15 bases between. CDR3 length equals 15 residues. CDR3 in amino acids: CASSPVSDRAYEQYF. CDR3 in DNA: TGCGCCAGCAGTCCAGTCTCGGACAGAGCCTACGAGCAGTACTTC.